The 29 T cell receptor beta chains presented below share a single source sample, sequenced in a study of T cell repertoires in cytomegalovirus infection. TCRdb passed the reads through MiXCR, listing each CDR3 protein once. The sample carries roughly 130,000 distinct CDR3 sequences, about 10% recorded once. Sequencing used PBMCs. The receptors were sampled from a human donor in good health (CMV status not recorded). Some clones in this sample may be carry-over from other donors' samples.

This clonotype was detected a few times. In DNA form, the CDR3 reads TGTGCCTGCCCGGGGGGGTCCGGAAAACTGTTTTTT. Translation: CACPGGSGKLFF. This rearrangement joins TRBV30 to TRBJ1-4; tentative D call: TRBD1 (5 bases). The germline CDR1 and CDR2 sequences are GTSNPN and SVGIG (reference sequence). The CDR3 sequence is 12 residues long. V lost 6 bases and J 10 bases, leaving 15 bases between the germline ends.

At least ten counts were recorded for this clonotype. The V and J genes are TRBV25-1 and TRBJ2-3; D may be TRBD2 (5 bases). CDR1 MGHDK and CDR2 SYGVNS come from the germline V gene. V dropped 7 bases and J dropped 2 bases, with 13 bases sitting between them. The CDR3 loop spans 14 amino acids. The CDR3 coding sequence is TGTGCCAGCACCCAGAGGGAGCCCACAGATACGCAGTATTTT. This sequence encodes CASTQREPTDTQYF. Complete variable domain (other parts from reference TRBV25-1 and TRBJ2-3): EADIYQTPRYLVIGTGKKITLECSQTMGHDKMYWYQQDPGMELHLIHYSYGVNSTEKGDLSSESTVSRIRTEHFPLTLESARPSHTSQYLCASTQREPTDTQYFGPGTRLTVL.

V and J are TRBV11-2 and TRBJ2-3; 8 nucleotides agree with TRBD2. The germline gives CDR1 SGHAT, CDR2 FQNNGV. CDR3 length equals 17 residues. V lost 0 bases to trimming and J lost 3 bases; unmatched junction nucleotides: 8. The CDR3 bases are TGTGCCAGCAGCTTAGATCAGCGGGGGACTGGGACAGATACGCAGTATTTT. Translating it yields CASSLDQRGTGTDTQYF.

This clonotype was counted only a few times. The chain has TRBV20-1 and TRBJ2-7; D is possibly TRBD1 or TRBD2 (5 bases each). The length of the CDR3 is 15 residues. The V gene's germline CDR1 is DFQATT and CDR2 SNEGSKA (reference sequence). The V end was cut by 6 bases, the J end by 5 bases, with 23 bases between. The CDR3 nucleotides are TGCAGTGCCCCGCCGCGTGGGGACGCGGACGACGAGCAGTACTTC. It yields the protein CSAPPRGDADDEQYF.

The CDR3: CASSLPGGGAGELFF. The CDR3 nucleotides are TGTGCCAGCAGTCTCCCTGGCGGGGGGGCCGGGGAGCTGTTTTTT. The V call is TRBV12-3 or TRBV12-4, the J call TRBJ2-2; 9 bases match TRBD2. The CDR3 contains 15 residues. V lost 5 bases and J lost 6; bases outside the gene matches: 7.

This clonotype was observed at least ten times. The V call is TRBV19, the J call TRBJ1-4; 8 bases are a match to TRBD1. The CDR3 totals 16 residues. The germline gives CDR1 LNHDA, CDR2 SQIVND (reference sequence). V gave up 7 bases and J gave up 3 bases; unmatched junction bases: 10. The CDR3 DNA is TGTGCCAGTAATGACGACAGGGGCCCGTCTAATGAAAAACTGTTTTTT. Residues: CASNDDRGPSNEKLFF.

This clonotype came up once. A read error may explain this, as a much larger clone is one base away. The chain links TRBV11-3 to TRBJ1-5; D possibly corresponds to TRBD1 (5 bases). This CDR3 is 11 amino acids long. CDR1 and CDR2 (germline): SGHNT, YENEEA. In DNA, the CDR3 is TGTGCCAGCAACGGGGCTCAGCCCCAGCTTTTT. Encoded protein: CASNGAQPQLF.

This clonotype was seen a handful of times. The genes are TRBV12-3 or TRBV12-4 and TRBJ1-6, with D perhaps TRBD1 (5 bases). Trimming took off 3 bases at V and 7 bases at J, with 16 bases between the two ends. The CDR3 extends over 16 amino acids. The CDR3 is CASSLVTETANSPLHF. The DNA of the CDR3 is TGTGCCAGCAGTTTGGTGACGGAGACAGCCAATTCACCCCTCCACTTT.

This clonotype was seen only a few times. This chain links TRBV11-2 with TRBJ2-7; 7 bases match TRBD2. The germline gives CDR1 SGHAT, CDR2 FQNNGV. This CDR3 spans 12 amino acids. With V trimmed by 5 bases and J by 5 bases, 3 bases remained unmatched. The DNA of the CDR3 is TGTGCCAGCAGCGCCGGGGGGAACGAGCAGTACTTC. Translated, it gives CASSAGGNEQYF. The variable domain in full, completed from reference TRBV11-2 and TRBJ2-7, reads EAGVAQSPRYKIIEKRQSVAFWCNPISGHATLYWYQQILGQGPKLLIQFQNNGVVDDSQLPKDRFSAERLKGVDSTLKIQPAKLEDSAVYLCASSAGGNEQYFGPGTRLTVT.

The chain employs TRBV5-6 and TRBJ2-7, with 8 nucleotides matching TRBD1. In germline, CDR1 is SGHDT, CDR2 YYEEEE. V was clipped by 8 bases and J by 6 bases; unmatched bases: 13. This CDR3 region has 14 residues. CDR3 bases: TGTGCCAGTTACCGGGGACAGGCGACGGGCGAGCAGTACTTC. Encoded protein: CASYRGQATGEQYF.

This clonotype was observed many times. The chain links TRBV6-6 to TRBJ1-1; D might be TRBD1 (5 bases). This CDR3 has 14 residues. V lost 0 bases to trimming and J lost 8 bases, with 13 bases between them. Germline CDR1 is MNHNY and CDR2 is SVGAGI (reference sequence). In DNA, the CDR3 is TGTGCCAGCAGTTACTCGACTACGACAGACGAAGCTTTCTTT. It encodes CASSYSTTTDEAFF.

The CDR3 reads CSAREPIPGQRVGNEQFF. In DNA form, the CDR3 reads TGCAGTGCTAGAGAGCCCATTCCGGGACAAAGAGTTGGGAATGAGCAGTTCTTC. The V call is TRBV20-1, the J call TRBJ2-1; D may be TRBD1 (6 bases). V lost 0 bases and J 7 bases, leaving 25 bases between the germline ends. CDR3 length: 18 amino acids. Germline CDR1 is DFQATT and CDR2 is SNEGSKA (reference sequence).

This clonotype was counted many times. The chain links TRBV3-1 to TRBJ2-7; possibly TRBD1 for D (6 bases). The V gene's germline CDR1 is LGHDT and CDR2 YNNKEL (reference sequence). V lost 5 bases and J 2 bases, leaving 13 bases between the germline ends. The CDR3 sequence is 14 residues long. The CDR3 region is CASSKPGHTYEQYF. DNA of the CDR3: TGTGCCAGCAGCAAACCGGGACATACCTACGAGCAGTACTTC.

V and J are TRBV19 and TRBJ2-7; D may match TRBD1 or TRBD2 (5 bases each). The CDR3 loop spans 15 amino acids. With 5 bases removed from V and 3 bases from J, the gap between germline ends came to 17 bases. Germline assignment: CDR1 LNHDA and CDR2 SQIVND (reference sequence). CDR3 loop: CASSLRGEGVYEQYF. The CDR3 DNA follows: TGTGCCAGTAGTCTCCGAGGGGAAGGGGTCTACGAGCAGTACTTC.

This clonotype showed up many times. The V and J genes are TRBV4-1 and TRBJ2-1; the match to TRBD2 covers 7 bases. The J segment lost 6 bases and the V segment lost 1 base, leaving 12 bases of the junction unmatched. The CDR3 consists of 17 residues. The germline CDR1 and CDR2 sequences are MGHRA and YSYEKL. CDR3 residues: CASSQATGTIRGNEQFF. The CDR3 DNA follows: TGCGCCAGCAGCCAAGCAACCGGGACTATCCGGGGCAATGAGCAGTTCTTC.

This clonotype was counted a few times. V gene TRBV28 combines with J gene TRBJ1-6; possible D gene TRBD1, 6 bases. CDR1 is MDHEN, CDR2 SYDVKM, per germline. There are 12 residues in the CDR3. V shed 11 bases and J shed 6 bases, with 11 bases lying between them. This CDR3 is CAGGQGNSPLHF. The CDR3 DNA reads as TGTGCCGGGGGGCAGGGTAATTCACCCCTCCACTTT.

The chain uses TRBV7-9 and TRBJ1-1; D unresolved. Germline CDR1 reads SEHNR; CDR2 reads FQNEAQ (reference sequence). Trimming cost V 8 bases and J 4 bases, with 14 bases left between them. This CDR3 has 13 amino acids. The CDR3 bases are TGTGCCAGCCTGGGTGGGTCGGGCACTGAAGCTTTCTTT. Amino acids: CASLGGSGTEAFF.

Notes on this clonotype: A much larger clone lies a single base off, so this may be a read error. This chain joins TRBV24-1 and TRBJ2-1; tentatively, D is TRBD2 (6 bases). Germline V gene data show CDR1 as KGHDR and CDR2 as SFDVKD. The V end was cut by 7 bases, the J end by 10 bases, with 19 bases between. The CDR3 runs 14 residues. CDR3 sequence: CATRDRGAISEQFF. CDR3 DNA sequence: TGTGCCACCAGGGATCGCGGGGCTATTTCGGAGCAGTTCTTC.

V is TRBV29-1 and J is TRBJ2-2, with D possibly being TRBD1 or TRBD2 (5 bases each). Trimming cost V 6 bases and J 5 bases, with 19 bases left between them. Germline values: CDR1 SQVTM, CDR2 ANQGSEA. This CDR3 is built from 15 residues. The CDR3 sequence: CSVRIGTVGTGELFF. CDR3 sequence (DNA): TGCAGCGTCCGAATCGGGACGGTTGGTACCGGGGAGCTGTTTTTT.

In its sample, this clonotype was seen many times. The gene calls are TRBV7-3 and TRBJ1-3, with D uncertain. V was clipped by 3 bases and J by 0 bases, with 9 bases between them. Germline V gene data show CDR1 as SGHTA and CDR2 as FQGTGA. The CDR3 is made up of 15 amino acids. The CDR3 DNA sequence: TGTGCCAGCAGCTTGCAGTCATCCTCTGGAAACACCATATATTTT. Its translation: CASSLQSSSGNTIYF.

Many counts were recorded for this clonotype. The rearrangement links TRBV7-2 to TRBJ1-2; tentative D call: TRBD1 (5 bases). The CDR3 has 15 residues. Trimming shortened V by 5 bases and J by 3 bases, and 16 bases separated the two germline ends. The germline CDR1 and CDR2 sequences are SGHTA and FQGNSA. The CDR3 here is CASSAGTPGDYGYTF. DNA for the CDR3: TGTGCCAGCAGCGCCGGGACTCCGGGGGACTATGGCTACACCTTC.

The CDR3 region is CSATGSNSYEQYF. The DNA of the CDR3 is TGCAGTGCCACAGGCAGTAACTCCTACGAGCAGTACTTC. The chain couples TRBV20-1 to TRBJ2-7, with D maybe TRBD1 (5 bases). V shed 6 bases and J shed 0 bases, with 12 bases lying between them. The CDR3 contains 13 residues. Germline-derived CDR1 and CDR2 are DFQATT and SNEGSKA (reference sequence).

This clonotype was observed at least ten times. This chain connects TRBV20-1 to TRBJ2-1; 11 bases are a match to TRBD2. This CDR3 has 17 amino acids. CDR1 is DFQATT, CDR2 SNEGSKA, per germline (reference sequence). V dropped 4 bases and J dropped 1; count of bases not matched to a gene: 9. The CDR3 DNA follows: TGCAGTGCTATCCCGGAGACTAGCGGGGCGTCCTACAATGAGCAGTTCTTC. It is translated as CSAIPETSGASYNEQFF.

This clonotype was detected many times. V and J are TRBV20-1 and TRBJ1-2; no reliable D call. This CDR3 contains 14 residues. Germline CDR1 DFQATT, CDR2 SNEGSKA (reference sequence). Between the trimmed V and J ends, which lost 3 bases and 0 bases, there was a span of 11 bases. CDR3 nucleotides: TGCAGTGCTAGTCTAGGCGGGACTAACTATGGCTACACCTTC. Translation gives CSASLGGTNYGYTF.

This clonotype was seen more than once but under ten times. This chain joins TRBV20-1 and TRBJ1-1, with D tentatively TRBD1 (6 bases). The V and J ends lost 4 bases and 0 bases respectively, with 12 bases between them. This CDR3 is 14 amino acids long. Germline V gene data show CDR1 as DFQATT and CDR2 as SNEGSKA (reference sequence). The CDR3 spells CSATQGPMNTEAFF. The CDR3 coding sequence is TGCAGTGCTACTCAGGGGCCGATGAACACTGAAGCTTTCTTT.

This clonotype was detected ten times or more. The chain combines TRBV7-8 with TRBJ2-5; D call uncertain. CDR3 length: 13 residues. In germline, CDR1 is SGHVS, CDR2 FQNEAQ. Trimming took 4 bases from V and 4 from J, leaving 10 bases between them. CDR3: CASSSPFSETQYF. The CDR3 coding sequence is TGTGCCAGCAGCTCCCCTTTCTCAGAGACCCAGTACTTC.

The CDR3 coding sequence is TGTGCCAGCAGCCCACCGGGACAGGGACTCAACACTGAAGCTTTCTTT. Translating it yields CASSPPGQGLNTEAFF. The rearrangement uses TRBV9 and TRBJ1-1, with 9 bases matching TRBD1. Trimming cost V 4 bases and J 2 bases; bases outside gene matches: 9. Per the germline V gene, CDR1 is SGDLS and CDR2 is YYNGEE. The CDR3 has 16 residues.

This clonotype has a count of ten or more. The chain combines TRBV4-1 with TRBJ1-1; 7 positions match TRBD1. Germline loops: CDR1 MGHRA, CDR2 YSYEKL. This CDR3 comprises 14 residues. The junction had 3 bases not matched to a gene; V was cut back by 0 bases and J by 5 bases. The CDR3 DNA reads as TGCGCCAGCAGCCAAGACAGGGGGGGGACTGAAGCTTTCTTT. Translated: CASSQDRGGTEAFF.

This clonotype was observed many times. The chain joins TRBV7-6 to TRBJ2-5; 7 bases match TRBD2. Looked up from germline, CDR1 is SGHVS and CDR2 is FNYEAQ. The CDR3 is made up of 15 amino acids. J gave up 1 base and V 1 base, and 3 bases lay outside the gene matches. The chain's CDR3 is CASSLEAGTQETQYF. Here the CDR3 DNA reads TGTGCCAGCAGCTTAGAAGCGGGGACCCAAGAGACCCAGTACTTC.